This TCR beta chain was identified during a study of shared clonotypes between healthy human individuals. Germline V gives CDR1 LGHNT, CDR2 FRNRAP. The V gene lost 5 bases and the J gene lost 8 bases, with 13 bases spanning the gap. The CDR3 runs 13 residues. TCRdb's copy holds only in-frame clones and misses some; the assay was immunoSEQ multiplex PCR. The top ten hold around 0.61% of the sample, which has about 990,000 clones, 75% to 80% seen once. The clonotype originates from a young man in good health. Some clones in this sample may be carry-over from other donors' samples. The chain couples TRBV12-5 to TRBJ2-1; D unresolved. Sequencing was carried out using memory CD4+ T cells from PBMCs. The subset is: CD45RA-negative fraction. CDR3 loop: CASGTDPLDEQFF. In nucleotides, the CDR3 is TGTGCTAGTGGTACCGACCCGTTAGATGAGCAGTTCTTC. The full variable domain, completed using reference TRBV12-5 and TRBJ2-1, is DARVTQTPRHKVTEMGQEVTMRCQPILGHNTVFWYRQTMMQGLELLAYFRNRAPLDDSGMPKDRFSAEMPDATLATLKIQPSEPRDSAVYFCASGTDPLDEQFFGPGTRLTVL.